This T cell receptor (beta chain) came from a study of cytomegalovirus exposure and HLA in healthy donors (dated by TCRdb to about 2017). With respect to the entire study: An earlier analysis of fewer than 750 of the donors reported 276 Gb of sequence data and 117 million unique TCR beta sequences obtained from some 170 million T cells. Around 330 gigabases of sequencing data and 75 million to 85 million unique TCR sequences made up an early release that covered under 750 HLA-typed donors. Of the roughly 410 genotyped donors, less than 90% were placed in the genetic ancestry cluster associated with self-reported Caucasian donors. The aim of the study was to test whether cataloging public T cell receptors could identify signatures of past pathogen exposure. The study profiled the T cell repertoires of approximately 700 subjects by immunosequencing and related them to cytomegalovirus serostatus. Along with the roughly 610-subject first cohort, a separate validation cohort of over a hundred different subjects was used. To predict cytomegalovirus infection status, the study brought together high-throughput TCR immunosequencing, statistical association of individual TCRs with disease status, and machine learning. A later analysis re-examined previously published TCR beta repertoires from 500 to 700 donors and added high-resolution HLA genotyping to investigate patterns of TCR occurrence. Rather than using new phenotypic data, the later analysis identified candidate immune exposures from TCR beta sequences and from how often those sequences occurred across donors. To decide whether each TCR beta V gene segment behaved as functional or pseudogenic, an earlier analysis of approximately 600 of the donors relied on high-throughput TCR beta sequencing. Donor age, sex, ethnicity and CMV serostatus were collected together with the repertoire data. Genome-wide SNP genotypes for about 65% of the roughly 700 donors were used in a later genetic analysis, which treated that subset as a discovery cohort. All discovery cohort repertoires had been generated on a single sequencing platform. Class I and class II HLA loci were covered by the typing at four-digit resolution. The number of typed donors differed by locus: about 620-640 for A, B, C, DRB1 and DQB1; 522 for DQA1; roughly 600 for DPA1; and roughly 490 for DPB1. About five DR-DQ haplotypes were handled as single units for association and clustering, since linkage in the cohort was strong. Among approximately 370 genotyped donors of the cohort, an average of approximately 240,000 unique TCR beta nucleotide sequences was sequenced per donor, of which about 19% were non-productive.

The cohort comprised 710 or so healthy bone marrow donors. Cohort members were all nominally healthy when sampled, although unrecorded immune exposures were likely present. The donor was CMV seropositive and belonged to the group of about 290 seropositive cohort members. Every donor gave a peripheral blood sample, and the peripheral blood mononuclear cells from that sample were used for TCR beta sequencing. Genomic DNA was extracted from the blood cell samples with the Qiagen DNeasy Blood Extraction Kit. V loses 3 bases, J loses 0 bases, and the germline ends lie 12 bases apart. From a lookup of the germline V gene, CDR1 and CDR2 are SGHVS and FNYEAQ. The CDR3 holds 16 amino acids from the cysteine to the phenylalanine. Only the CDR3 DNA is retained, 48 bases long and in frame from the first base. About this clone: The clone's antigen remains unknown. Base qualities are missing; no much larger clone stands one base away.

Overall results and qualifications from the work: A later analysis found that TCR association rates varied across HLA loci, with DRB1 alleles showing the most associated TCRs and HLA-C alleles the fewest. A later analysis associated around 16,000 TCR beta sequences with specific HLA alleles at a false discovery rate of 0.05. In a later analysis, most CMV-associated TCR beta chains were found to appear HLA-restricted, with HLA associations seemingly driven largely by CMV exposure. For the cohort, immune exposure information was limited to CMV serostatus. Correlated functional status among segregating V segments might be attributable to linkage disequilibrium, but an unknown experimental factor could not be ruled out. In vitro tests confirmed that a few of the cytomegalovirus-associated TCR beta chains recognize cytomegalovirus antigens. When HLA alleles, especially DR and DQ, strongly co-occurred, attributing TCR associations to individual alleles was difficult. According to the authors, the approach could potentially be generalized to other disease states and immunological phenotypes. In the study, around 160 TCR beta chains were listed as associated with cytomegalovirus. A cluster of highly shared sequence variants was judged likely to be a technical artifact of the sequencing pipeline. Compared with the approximately 670-donor mean, donors in an Asian-associated ancestry cluster had fewer N-insertions in productive TCRs, according to a later genetic analysis. Across donors, most TCR sequences were observed very rarely, whereas some public TCRs were present in many individuals. The earlier analysis of approximately 590 of the donors excluded approximately 17 rarely observed V segments, including chromosome 9 orphons, because counts were too low. In a later analysis, HLA-associated TCR beta chains showed more clonal expansion and lower generation probabilities than non-associated chains that were equally common. A further reported finding was that TCR beta sequences accurately predicted the HLA-A and HLA-B alleles for most subjects in the first cohort. Cytomegalovirus status was reported to be diagnosed by the classifier with high specificity and sensitivity in both the original and validation cohorts. Only TCR beta chains were sequenced in this cohort, and the absence of alpha or paired-chain data limited detectable features. An association between a missense DCLRE1C variant and V-gene and J-gene trimming of TCR beta chains was found in a later genetic analysis and replicated in an independent cohort. Sequencing depth was assumed to be roughly uniform across donors in the presence/absence analyses, though that assumption may not hold. Some IMGT-functional V segments, including TRBV6-2 and TRBV6-3, could not be distinguished by the 87-base-pair reads and were therefore excluded. An earlier analysis of approximately 540 of the donors showed that most TCR beta V segments appeared in productive rearrangements either about 90% or about 30% of the time, which broadly matched IMGT annotations. Because some donors lacked HLA typing at each locus, the association tests relied only on the typed subset. Several of the top co-occurrence clusters appeared to be linked to parvovirus B19, influenza, CMV and Epstein-Barr virus, according to a later analysis.

The receptor library was made with the immunoSEQ multiplex PCR assay. The multiplex PCR relied on a mix of 60 forward primers for TCR Vbeta segments and 13 reverse primers for TCR Jbeta segments. A multiplex PCR assay on genomic DNA amplified the CDR3 region of rearranged TCR beta genes. The Illumina HiSeq System was used to sequence the amplified TCR beta libraries as 87-base-pair reads. Turning to the authors' computational methods: A later analysis tallied 75 million to 95 million unique TCR beta chains across the 666 repertoires, and roughly 11 million of those chains were shared by two or more donors. To remove PCR and sequencing errors, raw reads were error-corrected and collapsed into unique sequences using a nearest-neighbor algorithm that merged closely related sequences. Alignment of CDR3 sequences to IMGT reference sequences was used to assign V, D and J gene segments. For a sequence to be retained, a match of at least six nucleotides was required to both a V gene segment and a J gene segment. Rearrangements were called productive when the CDR3 lacked stop codons and stayed in frame with V and J; all others were non-productive. CDR3 was defined according to IMGT convention as the region running from the second conserved V-encoded cysteine to the conserved J-encoded phenylalanine. The earlier analysis of some 540 of the donors excluded any sequence lacking an unambiguous match to a single V gene segment. In an earlier analysis of around 600 of the donors, V segments were called functional above 56.7% productive rearrangements and were called segregating when the between-donor standard deviation exceeded 5%. A statistical classification framework was developed to diagnose cytomegalovirus status using the catalog of TCR beta chain sequences. In a later analysis, V and J genes were assigned by comparing TCR nucleotide sequences against IMGT/GENE-DB human TR gene sequences. The TCRdist pipeline was used in a later analysis to assign CDR3 sequences and most-parsimonious VDJ recombination scenarios. A later analysis defined each TCR beta chain by its CDR3 amino acid sequence plus V-gene family, and excluded reads lacking a unique V-gene family. To address suspected cross-contamination and a sequencing artifact, a later analysis removed 592 highly shared, low-generation-probability nucleotide sequences. A later analysis calculated a clonal expansion index for each public chain from normalized within-repertoire ranks of inferred template counts. A later analysis computed generation probabilities with a VDJ recombination model fitted to out-of-frame rearrangements, and checked the results against IGoR. A later analysis scored TCR-TCR, TCR-HLA and TCR-CMV co-occurrence with hypergeometric tests, applying a repertoire-size bias correction to TCR pairs. A later analysis estimated false discovery rates by permuting HLA or CMV assignments 20 times. In a later analysis, co-occurring TCRs were grouped with DBSCAN, and TCRdist sequence similarity was added when clustering was performed within HLA-allele-positive subsets. Repertoires with fewer than 30,000 or more than 120,000 public chains were left out of co-occurrence clustering, as were roughly five repertoires with anomalous nucleotide sharing. TCRdb carries this immuneACCESS record with in-frame sequences only. Its versions omit some clonotypes, under half of them owing to an unresolved V gene in the studies checked, with the rest unexplained. V, J and clone size were drawn from that table, and D and trimming were deduced from the DNA. In this sample the table shows 95,000 to 150,000 clones, about 78% of which occur a single time. The ten top clones hold nearly 8.5% of the sample.

The clonotype was recovered from a middle-aged woman in good health and CMV-seropositive. The sequenced material came from PBMCs. This chain is built from TRBV7-6 and TRBJ2-1; the best D guess is TRBD1, with 6 bases matching. The nucleotide sequence reads as follows: TGTGCCAGCAGCTTTTACAGGGAAAGCTCCTACAATGAGCAGTTCTTC. Its amino acids are CASSFYRESSYNEQFF.